A selection of T cell receptor beta chains follows, all from one sample in a study of Graves' ophthalmopathy and Graves' hyperthyroidism. TCRdb recomputed calls from the multiplex PCR reads with MiXCR, one row per CDR3 protein. Of 350,000 or so distinct CDR3 sequences listed, 15% to 20% are singletons. The source material was peripheral blood. Receptor source: an adult man with Graves' ophthalmopathy. Each CDR3 is given with its conserved first and last residue. The D gene is left open where the match is weak. The size field is filled for only some rows; it gives once, few, many or a size class.

clone_size j_call v_call d_call cdr3_nt cdr3_aa
many TRBJ1-5 TRBV19 TRBD1 TGTGCCAGTAGTATAACCCCCAGGGGGCGTCGGCAGCCCCAGCATTTT CASSITPRGRRQPQHF
many TRBJ2-7 TRBV20-1 NA TGCAGTGCTAGTCGGCGGGACGGGGCCTACGAGCAGTACTTC CSASRRDGAYEQYF
NA TRBJ1-1 TRBV6-5 NA TGTGCCAGCAGTTACTTGTCTGGCAGGGCTCCTGAAGCTTTCTTT CASSYLSGRAPEAFF
once TRBJ1-3 TRBV5-1 NA TGCGCCAGCCGGGGTGAGGGCGCGGTTGTTCCAGGAAACACCATATATTTT CASRGEGAVVPGNTIYF
many TRBJ1-1 TRBV7-9 TRBD1 TGTGCCAGCAGCTTAGGTAGTTGGACAGGGGGCCTATTAAAGCCGAACACTGAAGCTTTCTTT CASSLGSWTGGLLKPNTEAFF
many TRBJ1-3 TRBV7-2 NA TGTGCCAGCAGCTTAGGATATATGAACACCATATATTTT CASSLGYMNTIYF
many TRBJ2-1 TRBV9 TRBD2 TGTGCCAGCAGCGTGGCACCGGGACTAGCGGGGGGAGCCTACAATGAGCAGTTCTTC CASSVAPGLAGGAYNEQFF
many TRBJ2-7 TRBV6-1 TRBD1 TGTGCCAGCAGTGTCAAAGGGGACAGCTACGACTGGGTCTACGAGCAGTACTTC CASSVKGDSYDWVYEQYF
many TRBJ1-1 TRBV9 NA TGTGCCAGCAGCGCCCGTGGGGGGATGGGCACTGAAGCTTTCTTT CASSARGGMGTEAFF
NA TRBJ1-1 TRBV12-3/TRBV12-4 NA TGTGCCATCAGACCGGTCACTGAAGCTTCCTTT CAIRPVTEASF
many TRBJ2-5 TRBV7-2 TRBD2 TGTGCCAGCAGCTTACTGCCTAGCGGCCAAGAGACCCAGTACTTC CASSLLPSGQETQYF
NA TRBJ2-7 TRBV6-1 NA TGTGCCAGCAGAACTGATGATTTTTACGAGCAGTACTTC CASRTDDFYEQYF
many TRBJ2-5 TRBV10-3 NA TGTGCCATCAGTAGAGTACATAGCGGAGAAACTCCAGAGACCCAGTACTTC CAISRVHSGETPETQYF
many TRBJ1-6 TRBV12-3/TRBV12-4 NA TGTGCCAGCAGTTTGTCGGGGCCCCAAGCACCCCTCCACTTT CASSLSGPQAPLHF
many TRBJ1-1 TRBV15 NA TGTGCCACCAGAGCCGGGGCCCGGAACACTGAAGCTTTCTTT CATRAGARNTEAFF
many TRBJ1-5 TRBV7-2 NA TGTGCCAGCGGCTCCGGGGCCCAGCCCCAGCATTTT CASGSGAQPQHF
many TRBJ1-2 TRBV9 NA TGTGCCAGTGCCACGGGGGTCGGCTACACCTTC CASATGVGYTF
NA TRBJ1-2 TRBV19 NA TGTGCCAGTAGCATTCTCGGCGCAGGGGTTGGCTACACCTTC CASSILGAGVGYTF
many TRBJ2-5 TRBV20-1 TRBD2 TGCAGTGCTGAAGCGGGGGGCCGGTGGGAGACCCAGTACTTC CSAEAGGRWETQYF
many TRBJ1-6 TRBV6-1 NA TGTGCCAGCACCAGAGGGAAGTCTTCACCCCTCCACTTT CASTRGKSSPLHF
many TRBJ2-2 TRBV6-2/TRBV6-3 NA TGTGCCAGCAGTAACCAGGCCGGGGAGCTGTTTTTT CASSNQAGELFF
many TRBJ2-2 TRBV6-5 TRBD2 TGTGCCAGCAATTTAAAGCGGGGTGGCACCGGGGAGCTGTTTTTT CASNLKRGGTGELFF
NA TRBJ2-7 TRBV6-5 NA TGTGCCAGCAGTTACTCCCCCCCAGATAGGGACTACGAGCAGTACTTC CASSYSPPDRDYEQYF
many TRBJ1-2 TRBV12-3/TRBV12-4 NA TGTGCCAGCAGTTTAGGCGGGACGAGGACTGACACCTTC CASSLGGTRTDTF
many TRBJ1-2 TRBV29-1 NA TGCAGCGTTGAGCCGGGTGTGGGAACTCTGTATGGCTACACCTTC CSVEPGVGTLYGYTF
many TRBJ2-5 TRBV20-1 NA TGCAGTGCTAGAGATCGACGGACCTCGTTTGCGACCCAGTACTTC CSARDRRTSFATQYF
many TRBJ1-2 TRBV27 NA TGTGCCAGCAGCCGCGACAGGCTGGACGGCTACACCTTC CASSRDRLDGYTF
NA TRBJ1-3 TRBV6-1 NA TGTGCCAGCAGTGAAAAGTGGGTATCTGGAAACACCATATATTTT CASSEKWVSGNTIYF
many TRBJ1-2 TRBV24-1 NA TGTGCCACCAGTGATTTGGGGAAGTACCACGAGGGAAACTATGGCTACACCTTC CATSDLGKYHEGNYGYTF
many TRBJ1-5 TRBV5-6 NA TGTGCCAGCAGCTTGGGAGGGGCCAAGGGGCCCCAGCATTTT CASSLGGAKGPQHF
many TRBJ2-7 TRBV2 NA TGTGCCAGCACTCTCTCCCGGGCCTACGAGCAGTACTTC CASTLSRAYEQYF
many TRBJ2-5 TRBV6-5 TRBD2 TGTGCCAGCAGTTGGAATTTTGCGGAGCGGGAGGGCCAAGAGACCCAGTACTTC CASSWNFAEREGQETQYF
few TRBJ1-5 TRBV6-5 TRBD1 TGTGCCAGCAGTTATCGTGGGGGGACAGGTGGGGATCAGCCCCAGCATTTT CASSYRGGTGGDQPQHF
many TRBJ1-1 TRBV3-1 NA TGTGCCAGCAGCCCTTTGACCGGCAGTCCATCTGAAGCTTTCTTT CASSPLTGSPSEAFF
many TRBJ1-2 TRBV3-1 TRBD1 TGTGCCAGCAGCCAATGGGACAGGCTAAACTATGGCTACACCTTC CASSQWDRLNYGYTF
many TRBJ2-7 TRBV6-2/TRBV6-3 NA TGTGCCAGCAGCCACTCCACCTACGAGCAGTACTTC CASSHSTYEQYF
many TRBJ1-2 TRBV5-1 TRBD1 TGCGCCAGCAGGGAAGGGACAGCGGACGCCTCAATCGTCGTATATGGCTACACCTTC CASREGTADASIVVYGYTF
many TRBJ1-2 TRBV4-1 NA TGCGCCAGCAGCCAAGTATCTTCAGCAATGGGTAACTATGGCTACACCTTC CASSQVSSAMGNYGYTF
many TRBJ2-5 TRBV11-2 NA TGTGCCAGCAGCCACAGCCAAGAGACCCAGTACTTC CASSHSQETQYF
many TRBJ2-7 TRBV6-5 NA TGTGCCAGCAGTAACTACGTGGGCCCAACCTACGAGCAGTACTTC CASSNYVGPTYEQYF
many TRBJ1-2 TRBV7-9 NA TGTGCCAGCAGCTTATTGAACCCGCCCCACTATGGCTACACCTTC CASSLLNPPHYGYTF
NA TRBJ1-1 TRBV11-2 NA TGTGCCAGCAGTGATCGACAGGCCGAAGCTTTCTTT CASSDRQAEAFF
many TRBJ2-5 TRBV20-1 NA TGCAGTGTCGGGACACCGGATAGGGAGACCCAGTACTTC CSVGTPDRETQYF
many TRBJ1-1 TRBV12-5 TRBD1 TGTGCTAGTGGTTTGACGGCCGGGACAGGGGTTGGAACTGAAGCTTTCTTT CASGLTAGTGVGTEAFF
many TRBJ1-6 TRBV12-3/TRBV12-4 TRBD1 TGTGCCAGCAGGCGACAGGGGAGATCACCCCTCCACTTT CASRRQGRSPLHF
many TRBJ1-5 TRBV6-5 TRBD1 TGTGCCAGCAGTAACAGACGGGGACAGGGAGAACAGCCCCAGCATTTT CASSNRRGQGEQPQHF
NA TRBJ1-1 TRBV11-3 NA TGTGCCAGCAGCAGTGATACTATGAACACTGAAGCTTTCTTT CASSSDTMNTEAFF
many TRBJ2-1 TRBV6-2/TRBV6-3 NA TGTGCCAGCAGTTACCATCTGCTCGAGGGCGACTACAATGAGCAGTTCTTC CASSYHLLEGDYNEQFF